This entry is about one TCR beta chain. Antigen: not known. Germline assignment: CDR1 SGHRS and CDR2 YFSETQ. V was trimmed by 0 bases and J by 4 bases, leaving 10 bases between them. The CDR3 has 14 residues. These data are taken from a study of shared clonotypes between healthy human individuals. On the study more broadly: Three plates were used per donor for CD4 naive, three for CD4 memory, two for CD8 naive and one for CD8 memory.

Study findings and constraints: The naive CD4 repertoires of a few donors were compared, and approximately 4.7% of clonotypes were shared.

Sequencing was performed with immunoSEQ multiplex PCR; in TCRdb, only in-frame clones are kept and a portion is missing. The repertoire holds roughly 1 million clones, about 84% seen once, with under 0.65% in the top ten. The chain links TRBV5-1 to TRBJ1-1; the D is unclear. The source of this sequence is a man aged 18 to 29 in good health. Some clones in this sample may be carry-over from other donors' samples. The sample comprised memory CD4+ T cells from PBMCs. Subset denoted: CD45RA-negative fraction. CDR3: CASSLALGLTEAFF. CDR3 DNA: TGCGCCAGCAGCTTGGCTCTGGGCCTCACTGAAGCTTTCTTT.